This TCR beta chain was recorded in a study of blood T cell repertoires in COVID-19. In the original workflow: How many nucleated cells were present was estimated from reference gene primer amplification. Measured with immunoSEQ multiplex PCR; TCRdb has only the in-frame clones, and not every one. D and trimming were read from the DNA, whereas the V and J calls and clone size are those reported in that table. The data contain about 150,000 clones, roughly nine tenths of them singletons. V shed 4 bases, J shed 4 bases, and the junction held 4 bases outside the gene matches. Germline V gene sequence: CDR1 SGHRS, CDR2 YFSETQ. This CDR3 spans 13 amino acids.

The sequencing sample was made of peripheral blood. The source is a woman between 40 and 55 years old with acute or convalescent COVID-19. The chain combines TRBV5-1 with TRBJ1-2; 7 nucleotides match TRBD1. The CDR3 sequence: CASSGTGVYGYTF. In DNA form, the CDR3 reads TGCGCCAGCAGCGGAACAGGGGTCTATGGCTACACCTTC.